This entry lists 12 T cell receptor beta chains sequenced from one sample in a study of radiation and T cells in renal cell carcinoma. As for time point: baseline pretreatment blood. The treatment denotes: 15 Gy SBRT to primary tumor, nephrectomy 4 weeks later. Measured with immunoSEQ multiplex PCR; TCRdb has only the in-frame clones, and not every one. Among about 130,000 clones listed, around 83% were seen once. Sample: blood, taken from a patient whose treatment included radiotherapy and nephrectomy. These TCRs come from a woman aged 55-69 years with renal cell carcinoma.

V gene TRBV19 combines with J gene TRBJ2-6; unclear D gene. Trimming removed 3 bases at V and 0 bases at J, with 9 bases between. Germline CDR1 and CDR2: LNHDA and SQIVND (reference sequence). The CDR3 spans 16 residues. CDR3 DNA: TGTGCCAGTAGTATTCGGCGTTTCTCTGGGGCCAACGTCCTGACTTTC. Translating it yields CASSIRRFSGANVLTF.

The rearrangement uses TRBV6-4 and TRBJ2-1; 15 nucleotides align to TRBD2. Per germline, CDR1 MRHNA and CDR2 SNTAGT. J gave up 3 bases and V 6 bases, and 3 bases lay outside the gene matches. This CDR3 is built from 16 residues. CDR3 protein: CASRGLAGGGYNEQFF. The CDR3 region has the DNA TGTGCCAGCAGGGGACTAGCGGGAGGTGGCTACAATGAGCAGTTCTTC.

The CDR3 reads CASSSILMDTQYF. The DNA for the CDR3 is TGTGCCAGCAGTTCGATACTGATGGATACGCAGTATTTT. This chain joins TRBV27 and TRBJ2-3; D gene uncertain. Per the germline V gene, CDR1 is MNHEY and CDR2 is SMNVEV (reference sequence). The ends were cut back, 4 bases at V and 6 bases at J, with 11 bases in the middle. The CDR3 has 13 residues.

CDR3 in amino acids: CASSPPGGGDTQYF. The CDR3 nucleotides read TGTGCCAGCTCACCACCGGGGGGAGGAGATACGCAGTATTTT. V and J are TRBV18 and TRBJ2-3; TRBD2 is a possible D gene (6 bases). The CDR3 contains 14 residues. Trimming removed 0 bases at V and 5 bases at J, with 9 bases between. Germline CDR1 is KGHSH and CDR2 is LQKENI. The full variable domain, rest sourced from reference TRBV18 and TRBJ2-3, is NAGVMQNPRHLVRRRGQEARLRCSPMKGHSHVYWYRQLPEEGLKFMVYLQKENIIDESGMPKERFSAEFPKEGPSILRIQQVVRGDSAAYFCASSPPGGGDTQYFGPGTRLTVL.

The gene calls are TRBV28 and TRBJ2-7; perhaps D is TRBD1 or TRBD2 (5 bases each). This CDR3 contains 16 residues. V shed 6 bases and J shed 0 bases, with 18 bases lying between them. CDR1 and CDR2 (germline): MDHEN, SYDVKM. The CDR3 DNA reads as TGTGCCAGCAGCCCCTTTTCCGGGGACCCCTCCTACGAGCAGTACTTC. This translates into CASSPFSGDPSYEQYF.

The chain carries TRBV4-1 and TRBJ2-5; the match to TRBD2 covers 10 bases. CDR1 and CDR2 from the germline V gene are MGHRA and YSYEKL. The CDR3 totals 17 residues. Trimming removed 4 bases from V and 5 bases from J; junction bases left unmatched: 13. The CDR3 DNA is TGCGCCAGCAGCCCCGGGGTAGCGGGGGGCCGGGGGGAGACCCAGTACTTC. Residues: CASSPGVAGGRGETQYF.

The genes are TRBV6-1 and TRBJ2-7, with D perhaps given as TRBD1 or TRBD2 (5 bases each). Trimming removed 4 bases at V and 2 bases at J, with 12 bases between. CDR1 is MNHNS and CDR2 is SASEGT in the germline V gene. The CDR3 runs to 14 residues. The chain's CDR3 is CASSGRDGPYEQYF. CDR3 in DNA: TGTGCCAGCAGTGGTCGGGACGGGCCCTACGAGCAGTACTTC.

This clone has a single count. The chain joins TRBV27 to TRBJ2-4; D remains ambiguous. Trimming left V 6 bases short and J 0 bases short, with 15 bases between. This CDR3 region has 16 residues. Germline V lookup: CDR1 MNHEY, CDR2 SMNVEV (reference sequence). CDR3 in amino acids: CASSNLGPLAKNIQYF. The CDR3 nucleotides read TGTGCCAGCAGCAACCTCGGACCCTTAGCCAAAAACATTCAGTACTTC.

The chain recombines TRBV7-2 with TRBJ2-5; D may match TRBD1 or TRBD2 (6 bases each). The CDR3 is 14 residues long. Trimming removed 7 bases from V and 5 bases from J, with 17 bases in between. Germline values: CDR1 SGHTA, CDR2 FQGNSA. The CDR3 spells CASTNPVGGETQYF. The CDR3 nucleotides are TGTGCCAGCACCAACCCGGTAGGGGGGGAGACCCAGTACTTC.

J is TRBJ1-3 and V is TRBV28; D is uncertain. The CDR3 covers 12 residues. V gave up 6 bases and J gave up 5 bases, with 8 bases separating them. Germline V CDR1 and CDR2: MDHEN, SYDVKM. The CDR3 sequence is CASRSGRNTIYF. CDR3 in DNA: TGTGCCAGCAGATCCGGCCGAAACACCATATATTTT.

This clone has only a few counts. This chain links TRBV5-1 with TRBJ1-5; 10 bases map to TRBD1. The CDR3 extends over 15 amino acids. J gave up 5 bases and V 4 bases, and 6 bases lay outside the gene matches. CDR1 and CDR2 (germline): SGHRS, YFSETQ. The CDR3, as DNA: TGCGCCAGCAGCCAGTCCGGGACAGGGGATCAGCCCCAGCATTTT. This translates into CASSQSGTGDQPQHF.

This sequence joins TRBV19 and TRBJ2-7; D ambiguous. The CDR3 spans 13 residues. Germline CDR1 is LNHDA and CDR2 is SQIVND (reference sequence). The V gene lost 4 bases and the J gene lost 7 bases, with 14 bases spanning the gap. CDR3 nucleotides: TGTGCCAGTAGTAGTCACGGGTCCGGAGAGCAGTACTTC. Its translation: CASSSHGSGEQYF.